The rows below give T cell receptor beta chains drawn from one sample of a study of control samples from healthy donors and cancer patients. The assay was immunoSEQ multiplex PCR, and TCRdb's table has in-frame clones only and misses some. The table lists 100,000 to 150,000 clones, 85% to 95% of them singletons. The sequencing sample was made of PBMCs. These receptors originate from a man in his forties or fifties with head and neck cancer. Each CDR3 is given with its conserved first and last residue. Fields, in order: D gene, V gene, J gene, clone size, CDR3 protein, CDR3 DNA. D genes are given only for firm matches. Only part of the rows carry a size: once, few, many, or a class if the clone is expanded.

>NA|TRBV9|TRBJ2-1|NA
CASSVAPYNEQFF
TGTGCCAGCAGCGTAGCCCCTTACAATGAGCAGTTCTTC
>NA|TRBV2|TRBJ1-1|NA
CASSVEAGGGEAFF
TGTGCCAGCAGTGTTGAGGCGGGAGGGGGTGAAGCTTTCTTT
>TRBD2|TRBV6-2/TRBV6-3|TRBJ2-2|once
CASSLLAGGPGTGELFF
TGTGCCAGCAGTTTACTAGCGGGGGGGCCCGGAACCGGGGAGCTGTTTTTT
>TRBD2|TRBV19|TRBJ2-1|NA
CASRPRLAGGSYNEQFF
TGTGCCAGTAGGCCTCGACTAGCGGGGGGATCCTACAATGAGCAGTTCTTC
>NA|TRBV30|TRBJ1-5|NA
CAWSPASSQPQHF
TGTGCCTGGAGCCCCGCAAGTTCCCAGCCCCAGCATTTT
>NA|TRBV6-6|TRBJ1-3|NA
CASIKDPGSGNTIYF
TGTGCCAGCATCAAAGACCCAGGGTCAGGAAACACCATATATTTT
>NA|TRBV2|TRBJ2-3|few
CASGKGGASLTNTQYF
TGTGCCAGCGGGAAAGGAGGGGCAAGCCTTACTAATACGCAGTATTTT
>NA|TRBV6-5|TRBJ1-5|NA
CASSTGRPNQPQHF
TGTGCCAGCAGCACAGGGAGGCCCAATCAGCCCCAGCATTTT
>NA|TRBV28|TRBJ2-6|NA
CASSLGAGNSGANVLTF
TGTGCCAGCAGTTTAGGGGCGGGAAACTCTGGGGCCAACGTCCTGACTTTC
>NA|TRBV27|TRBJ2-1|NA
CASSLLRRPNNEQFF
TGTGCCAGCAGTCTCCTAAGAAGGCCGAACAATGAGCAGTTCTTC
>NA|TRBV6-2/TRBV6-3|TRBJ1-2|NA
CASSYRDNYGYTF
TGTGCCAGCAGTTACAGAGATAACTATGGCTACACCTTC
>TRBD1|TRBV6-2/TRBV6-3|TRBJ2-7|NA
CASSHTGTGLVEQYF
TGTGCCAGCAGCCATACCGGGACAGGCCTCGTCGAGCAGTACTTC
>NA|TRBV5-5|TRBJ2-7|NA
CASSLGYEQYF
TGTGCCAGCAGCTTGGGGTACGAGCAGTACTTC
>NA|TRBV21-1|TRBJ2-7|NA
CASILYEQYF
TGTGCCAGCATTCTCTACGAGCAGTACTTC
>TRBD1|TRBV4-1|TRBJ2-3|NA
CASSQDRAGGYSRTDTQYF
TGCGCCAGCAGCCAAGATCGGGCAGGGGGCTATTCCCGCACAGATACGCAGTATTTT
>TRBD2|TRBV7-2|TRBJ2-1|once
CASSSSGGGAMFF
TGTGCCAGCAGCTCAAGCGGGGGAGGGGCCATGTTCTTC
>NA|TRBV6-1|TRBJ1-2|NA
CASSELPNLGDGYTF
TGTGCCAGCAGTGAACTTCCGAATTTGGGTGATGGCTACACCTTC
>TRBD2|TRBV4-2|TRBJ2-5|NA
CASSHLGSGAWETQYF
TGTGCCAGCAGCCACCTAGGGAGCGGGGCTTGGGAGACCCAGTACTTC
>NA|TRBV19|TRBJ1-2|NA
CASTIQGRGGYTF
TGTGCCAGTACCATACAGGGTCGCGGGGGCTACACCTTC
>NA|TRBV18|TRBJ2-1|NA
CASSPAGPNNEQFF
TGTGCCAGCTCACCTGCGGGGCCTAACAATGAGCAGTTCTTC
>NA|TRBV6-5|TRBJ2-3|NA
CASSYSFGADTQYF
TGTGCCAGCAGTTACTCGTTCGGGGCTGATACGCAGTATTTT
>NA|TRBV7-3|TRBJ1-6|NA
CASSPVANSPLHF
TGTGCCAGCAGCCCCGTAGCAAATTCACCCCTCCACTTT
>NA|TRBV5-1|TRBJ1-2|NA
CASSWGEYGYTF
TGCGCCAGCAGCTGGGGGGAATATGGCTACACCTTC
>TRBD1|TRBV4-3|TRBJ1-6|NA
CASSPAPGGINSPLHF
TGCGCCAGCAGCCCCGCGCCAGGGGGCATCAATTCACCCCTCCACTTT